This T cell receptor (beta chain) was retrieved from a study of blood T cell repertoires in COVID-19. This CDR3 is built from 14 residues. Germline V gene sequence: CDR1 SEHNR, CDR2 FQNEAQ (reference sequence). Trimming removed 5 bases at V and 5 bases at J, with 15 bases between. In the original analysis: Nucleated cell counts were estimated from reference gene primer amplification. TCRdb's copy holds only in-frame clones and misses some; the assay was immunoSEQ multiplex PCR. Clonal size and the V and J genes are those of that table, whereas D and trimming came from the DNA. The sample records about 79,000 clones, over 85% being singletons.

The V and J genes are TRBV7-9 and TRBJ2-5, with D possibly matching TRBD1 (7 bases). Material for sequencing was peripheral blood. The source is a man aged 50 or older with active COVID-19. This chain's CDR3 is CASSRGTVRETQYF. DNA for the CDR3: TGTGCCAGCAGCCGGGGGACAGTTAGGGAGACCCAGTACTTC.